Listed below are T cell receptor beta chains from one sample, sequenced in a study of post-analysis software for immune sequencing data. TCRdb re-analysed the PCR reads in MiXCR, keeping a single row per CDR3 protein. Found here are fewer than 850,000 distinct CDR3 sequences, just under 30% of them singletons; the top ten hold approximately 0.6%. Material for sequencing was blood. These receptors were collected from a girl aged 5-17 years with multiple sclerosis. Each CDR3 is given with its conserved first and last residue. The D gene is left open where the match is weak. Some rows have no size entry. The others give once, few or many, or a class for an expanded clone.

d_call	j_call	clone_size	v_call	cdr3_nt	cdr3_aa
TRBD2	TRBJ2-3	many	TRBV11-2	TGTGCCAGCAGCTCCACACTAGCGGGGGGGACAGATACGCAGTATTTT	CASSSTLAGGTDTQYF
NA	TRBJ1-2	few	TRBV3-1	TGTGCCAGCAGCCAAGAGCCCCCCACTCCAGGGGGCTACACCTTC	CASSQEPPTPGGYTF
TRBD1	TRBJ1-1	NA	TRBV6-5	TGTGCCAGCAGTAGGGGACAGGCTGAAGCTTTCTTT	CASSRGQAEAFF
NA	TRBJ1-5	once	TRBV5-1	TGCGCCAGCAGCCCGGACGGGAATAGCAATCAGCCCCAGCATTTT	CASSPDGNSNQPQHF
TRBD1	TRBJ2-4	NA	TRBV6-2/TRBV6-3	TGTGCCAGCAGCCAGGGGGATAATGAGCAGTACTTC	CASSQGDNEQYF
NA	TRBJ2-5	many	TRBV7-9	TGTGCCAGCAGCTCACGGGTTGGACAGTACCAAGAGACCCAGTACTTC	CASSSRVGQYQETQYF
NA	TRBJ1-2	NA	TRBV27	TGTGCCAGCAGTTCAGCGGGGTCCTTACATGGAGCTGGCTACACCTTC	CASSSAGSLHGAGYTF
NA	TRBJ1-1	NA	TRBV20-1	TGCAGTGCTAGAGATCCCGGGGGATGGACTGAAGCTTTCTTT	CSARDPGGWTEAFF
NA	TRBJ1-2	NA	TRBV29-1	TGCAGCGTTGAGGGGTGGACCTACCCCGGTGGCTACACCTTC	CSVEGWTYPGGYTF
TRBD1	TRBJ2-1	NA	TRBV5-1	TGCGCCAGCAGACCCAACCGGGACAGCTTCTACAATGAGCAGTTCTTC	CASRPNRDSFYNEQFF
NA	TRBJ2-3	many	TRBV29-1	TGCAGCGTTGCCGAACGGAGATTCACAGATACGCAGTATTTT	CSVAERRFTDTQYF
TRBD2	TRBJ2-7	once	TRBV12-3/TRBV12-4	TGTGCCAGCAGTTTAAGGGGAGCGGGAAACGAGCAGTACTTC	CASSLRGAGNEQYF
NA	TRBJ1-5	NA	TRBV6-6	TGTGCCAGCAGTTACGAGGCAGAGCCTCATCAGCCCCAGCATTTT	CASSYEAEPHQPQHF
TRBD2	TRBJ2-5	many	TRBV20-1	TGCAGTGCCCCGGGACTAGCGGGGATCATGGAGACCCAGTACTTC	CSAPGLAGIMETQYF
NA	TRBJ1-2	NA	TRBV10-1	TGCGCCAGCAGTGAGTCCAGGAACTATGGCTACACCTTC	CASSESRNYGYTF
NA	TRBJ1-2	many	TRBV7-2	TGTGCCAGCAGAGAGACTTACGGCTACACCTTC	CASRETYGYTF
TRBD2	TRBJ2-3	few	TRBV7-9	TGTGCCAGCAGCCCGGGACTAGCGGGAGATGGGGAAGATACGCAGTATTTT	CASSPGLAGDGEDTQYF
TRBD2	TRBJ2-7	NA	TRBV7-9	TGTGCCAGCAGCTTAAGTCTGGCTAGCGGGGGGGCCTACAATGAGCAGTACTTC	CASSLSLASGGAYNEQYF
NA	TRBJ2-5	many	TRBV5-1	TGCGCCAGCAGCCCCTCTGGGGCCCTTGTGACCCAGTACTTC	CASSPSGALVTQYF
TRBD2	TRBJ2-1	few	TRBV20-1	TGCAGTGCTAGAGGGACTAGCGGGAGGTTTGAGCAGTTCTTC	CSARGTSGRFEQFF
TRBD1	TRBJ1-2	NA	TRBV7-2	TGTGCCAGCAGCATCCGGGACAGGGGCCCCTATGGCTACACCTTC	CASSIRDRGPYGYTF
NA	TRBJ2-5	NA	TRBV7-2	TGTGCCAGCAGCTTAGTGGCTAGCCGAGGGCAAGAGACCCAGTACTTC	CASSLVASRGQETQYF
NA	TRBJ1-2	NA	TRBV18	TGCGCCAGCTCACCATTGGCGGGGGCCACTGAGGATGGCTACACCTTC	CASSPLAGATEDGYTF
TRBD2	TRBJ2-5	NA	TRBV4-1	TGCGCCAGCAGCCTAAAACTAGCGGGAGGTGGTGAGCAGTACTTC	CASSLKLAGGGEQYF
NA	TRBJ2-2	NA	TRBV4-3	TGCGCCAGCAGCCAAGTTCCGATAGGGGCAGCGTACACCGGGGAGCTGTTTTTT	CASSQVPIGAAYTGELFF
TRBD1	TRBJ1-5	few	TRBV20-1	TGCAGTGCTAGTCAGGGGGCTAATCAGCCCCAGCATTTT	CSASQGANQPQHF
NA	TRBJ1-2	few	TRBV14	TGTGCCAGCAGCCACTTTGACAGCTTCTATGGCTACACCTTC	CASSHFDSFYGYTF
TRBD2	TRBJ2-7	NA	TRBV20-1	TGCAGTGCTAGTCTAGCGGGAGGCGAGCAGTACTTC	CSASLAGGEQYF
NA	TRBJ2-1	few	TRBV6-1	TGTGCCAGCAGGGAGGGGACGCTCTCCTACAATGAGCAGTTCTTC	CASREGTLSYNEQFF
TRBD2	TRBJ2-1	NA	TRBV24-1	TGTGCCACCAGTGATTTCGGGCGGGAGGCCAACAATGAGCAGTTCTTC	CATSDFGREANNEQFF
TRBD1	TRBJ2-1	NA	TRBV11-2	TGTGCCAGCAGCCTACCTGGAGGGACAGGGATTTCGGATGAGCAGTTCTTC	CASSLPGGTGISDEQFF
TRBD1	TRBJ2-5	few	TRBV25-1	TGTGCCAGCCGGGATGGGGGACAGGTAGAGCAGTACTTC	CASRDGGQVEQYF
TRBD2	TRBJ2-1	NA	TRBV7-7	TGTGCCAGCAGCTCCGAGACTAGCGGGATAGGTAATGAGCAGTTCTTC	CASSSETSGIGNEQFF
TRBD1	TRBJ2-1	NA	TRBV6-6	TGTGCCAGCAGTTACCCCGTAGGACAGGGAGACAATGAGCAGTTCTTC	CASSYPVGQGDNEQFF
NA	TRBJ2-7	NA	TRBV20-1	TGCAGTGCTAACGGGGCTACCTACGAGCAGTACTTC	CSANGATYEQYF
NA	TRBJ2-1	NA	TRBV29-1	TGCAGCGTGGCCTCGGGAGACAGATACAATGAGCAGTTCTTC	CSVASGDRYNEQFF
NA	TRBJ1-2	few	TRBV4-2	TGTGCCAGCAGCCAAGAGTTTCAAGTGACCGAGTATGGCTACACCTTC	CASSQEFQVTEYGYTF
NA	TRBJ2-7	NA	TRBV6-1	TGTGCCAGCAGACCTAGGGGGGAGTTGGACGAGCAGTACTTC	CASRPRGELDEQYF
NA	TRBJ1-4	few	TRBV25-1	TGTGCCAGCAGTCAGTTTAATGAAAAACTGTTTTTT	CASSQFNEKLFF
NA	TRBJ1-5	NA	TRBV27	TGTGCCAGCAGTTTATGGGGGAGTCAGCCCCAGCATTTT	CASSLWGSQPQHF
NA	TRBJ1-2	few	TRBV9	TGTGCCAGCAGCGTAGAGGGGGTAGCAACGAATGGCTACACCTTC	CASSVEGVATNGYTF
TRBD1	TRBJ2-3	few	TRBV5-8	TGTGCCAGCAGCTTCGACAGGGGGGCAGATACGCAGTATTTT	CASSFDRGADTQYF
NA	TRBJ2-3	NA	TRBV20-1	TGCAGTGGCATGTACGGGGGCACAGATACGCAGTATTTT	CSGMYGGTDTQYF
TRBD1	TRBJ2-3	NA	TRBV29-1	TGCAGCGTTGAAATGGGACAGGGCACAGATACGCAGTATTTT	CSVEMGQGTDTQYF
TRBD1	TRBJ1-5	NA	TRBV28	TGTGCCAGCAGTCCGGACAGGGGGCGCTGGCAGCCCCAGCATTTT	CASSPDRGRWQPQHF
NA	TRBJ1-4	NA	TRBV5-1	TGCGCCAGCAGCTTCGGACGGAATGAAAAACTGTTTTTT	CASSFGRNEKLFF
TRBD1	TRBJ2-1	few	TRBV27	TGTGCCAGCAGTTTAGCCGGACAGGGAGTGGGACAGCGGCAGTTCTTC	CASSLAGQGVGQRQFF
NA	TRBJ1-2	NA	TRBV5-5	TGTGCCAGCAGCGAAGCTAGACTAGGCCCCAACTATGGCTACACCTTC	CASSEARLGPNYGYTF
NA	TRBJ1-2	many	TRBV4-1	TGCGCCATCTATGGACGGGGCTATGGCTACACCTTC	CAIYGRGYGYTF
NA	TRBJ1-6	NA	TRBV5-1	TGCGCCAGCAGCACGGAGGCTGGGAGGTATTCACCCCTCCACTTT	CASSTEAGRYSPLHF
TRBD2	TRBJ2-1	NA	TRBV7-9	TGTGCCAGCATGCACCCCGGGAGGGCCAGCTCCTACAATGAGCAGTTCTTC	CASMHPGRASSYNEQFF
NA	TRBJ2-5	NA	TRBV29-1	TGCAGCGTCGAAGGGAGGCAGGGACTCAGGGGGCAAGAGACCCAGTACTTC	CSVEGRQGLRGQETQYF
NA	TRBJ2-1	NA	TRBV6-2/TRBV6-3	TGTGCCAGCAGTCACGGGGTTCGGGAGCAGTTCTTC	CASSHGVREQFF
TRBD1	TRBJ2-2	NA	TRBV10-3	TGTGCCATCAGGACGGGACAGAAGAACACCGGGGAGCTGTTTTTT	CAIRTGQKNTGELFF
NA	TRBJ2-3	NA	TRBV5-1	TGCGCCAGCAGCTTGGTGATCGGCAACACAGATACGCAGTATTTT	CASSLVIGNTDTQYF
NA	TRBJ1-5	NA	TRBV6-5	TGTGCCAGCAGAGGACAGCTTAATCAGCCCCAGCATTTT	CASRGQLNQPQHF
NA	TRBJ1-2	NA	TRBV9	TGTGCCAGCAGCGGCAACAGGACCTATGGCTACACCTTC	CASSGNRTYGYTF
NA	TRBJ2-3	NA	TRBV4-2	TGTGCCAGCAGCCAACAATTGGGGCGGGGTCAGGGTAGAGATACGCAGTATTTT	CASSQQLGRGQGRDTQYF
NA	TRBJ2-7	NA	TRBV29-1	TGCGGCGTTGTCGGCGGCGGAACCTACGAGCAGTACTTC	CGVVGGGTYEQYF